This T cell receptor (beta chain) was obtained from a study of T cell responses to AZD1222 COVID-19 vaccine (dated by TCRdb to the early 2020s). The study in broad terms: TCR sequencing was performed for fewer than 250 trial participants, of whom some 200 were given two doses of AZD1222 and 26 were given two doses of MenACWY control vaccine. Trial participants were enrolled by age into 18-55, 56-69 and 70-plus year subgroups, with roughly 150, 30 and 60 TCR-sequenced participants respectively.

The CDR3 regions of human TCRbeta chains were analyzed by immunosequencing. The paper's data handling went like this. Repertoire TCRs were matched against a reference library of SARS-CoV-2-specific TCRs generated with the MIRA antigen-specificity platform. Breadth meant the fraction of unique TCRs that were SARS-CoV-2-associated, whereas depth meant the fraction of total T cells that were SARS-CoV-2-associated. Using the MIRA data, every spike-specific TCR was mapped to the spike region that the TCR reacted to and assigned to either a CD4 or a CD8 class. Log10-transformed breadth and depth values were compared by one-way ANOVA with Sidak's multiple comparisons tests. TCRdb mirrors the immuneACCESS table, restricted to in-frame sequences. Some clones are absent from its copies; in checked studies, under half trace to an unresolved V gene, and the reason for the others is unknown. V and J calls and clone size follow that table, whereas D and trimming were derived from the DNA. The sample profile shows 20,000 or so clones; 81% of them were found once. The ten biggest clones cover 21% of the sample.

In the paper's terms, the time point label means: about 28 days (+/-7) after the second vaccine dose. Because spike-specific TCR depth and breadth did not differ between the two schedules, AZD1222 recipients who got a second dose at roughly 4 weeks were pooled with those who got a second dose at roughly 12 weeks. Vaccinee samples were obtained from the UK trials COV001 and COV002, which included a single-blind randomized controlled phase 2/3 trial of AZD1222 (ChAdOx1 nCoV-19) in healthy adults. Trial participant PBMC samples were collected at day 0 and day 28 after the second dose for TCRbeta chain sequencing. Points the paper makes about the study in general: Conclusions about previously exposed vaccinees were limited because only six or seven AZD1222 recipients were SARS-CoV-2 seropositive at baseline. Participants were mostly white British and included more females than males, and it was suggested by the authors that clonal diversity may have been underestimated. Because no day 14 peak-response samples were available, the repertoires could be characterized only after the peak T cell response. Reportedly, almost half of the unique spike-specific TCRs recognized epitopes lying outside the regions that are mutated in the B.1.351 and B.1.1.7 variants. CD4 TCRs associated with the vaccine covered the entire spike protein, and the dominant responses were in regions 160-218 and 743-854. In the small 56-69-year group, the increase in depth fell short of significance, most likely because of low power. After two AZD1222 doses, spike-specific TCR breadth and depth were significantly higher than at day 0 and than in MenACWY recipients.

The CDR3 holds 17 amino acids from the cysteine to the phenylalanine. Only the CDR3 region is kept as DNA, spanning 51 bases read in frame from base 1. Sequences SGHNT (CDR1) and YENEEA (CDR2) are obtained from the germline V gene. At the junction V is shortened by 3 bases and J by 2 bases; bases outside the gene matches: 4. A remark on this clone: The clone's antigen remains unknown. The sample holds no much larger clone one base away, and base qualities are not on file.

This specimen was peripheral blood, taken 28 days after the second AZD1222 dose. The TCR was taken from an adult who received the AZD1222 COVID-19 vaccine. The V gene is TRBV11-3 and the J gene is TRBJ2-6; 10 bases in between match TRBD1. CDR3 sequence: CASSLGQGRAGANVLTF. The DNA is TGTGCCAGCAGCTTGGGACAGGGGAGGGCTGGGGCCAACGTCCTGACTTTC.